This T cell receptor beta chain was identified in a study of radiation and T cells in renal cell carcinoma. At the level of the study: Nephrectomy followed 15 Gy stereotactic body radiation by 4 weeks. Study conclusions and caveats: Top tumor clonotypes rose in blood 2 weeks post-radiation, then contracted. No pretreatment tumor biopsies were available for baseline clonotypes.

Specified time point: baseline pretreatment blood. Treatment: 15 Gy SBRT to primary tumor, nephrectomy 4 weeks later. As for this clone: What it binds is unknown.

The CDR3 has 15 residues. Per germline, CDR1 MNHEY and CDR2 SVGAGI. V lost 6 bases and J lost 3, with 18 bases in between. Using immunoSEQ multiplex PCR, the repertoire was profiled, and TCRdb retains in-frame clones only, with some absent. This table holds 70,000 to 100,000 clones, 82% found once. V is TRBV6-5 and J is TRBJ2-7, with D tentatively TRBD2 (5 bases). The TCR was taken from a man aged 60 to 69 with renal cell carcinoma. The sequencing used blood, collected from a patient whose treatment included radiotherapy and nephrectomy. This CDR3 is CASRGAGGVYYEQYF. The CDR3 region has the DNA TGTGCCAGCAGAGGTGCGGGTGGGGTATACTACGAGCAGTACTTC.